This TCR beta chain was identified during a study of blood T cell repertoires in COVID-19. Seattle enrolled patients during active infection and tracked them longitudinally. CDR3 length: 16 residues. CDR1 is LNHNV and CDR2 is YYDKDF in the germline V gene (reference sequence). The V end was cut by 0 bases, the J end by 5 bases, with 17 bases between. Method: immunoSEQ multiplex PCR; TCRdb's copy keeps in-frame clones and lacks some. The sample consists of approximately 140,000 clones, about four fifths of them appearing once. This TCR derives from a man between 25 and 39 years old with COVID-19, enrolled during active disease. The sequencing input was peripheral blood. The rearrangement links TRBV15 to TRBJ2-7, with D possibly TRBD1 on 6 matching bases. CDR3 DNA: TGTGCCACCAGCAGAGAGAACGCACAGGGTGGCAACGAGCAGTACTTC. This translates into CATSRENAQGGNEQYF.